These T cell receptor beta chains were read from a single sample in a study of cytomegalovirus exposure and HLA in healthy donors. Measured with immunoSEQ multiplex PCR; TCRdb has only the in-frame clones, and not every one. The table shows about 170,000 clones, with around 62% occurring only once. The sequencing sample was made of PBMCs. The receptors stem from a man aged 35 to 55 in good health and CMV-seronegative. The CDR3 runs from the conserved cysteine through the conserved F or W. A D gene is named only where the DNA matches it firmly. Rows give clone size only sometimes, using once, few, many, or a class for an expanded clone.

>TRBV7-2|-|-|TRBJ1-1
CASSLEQGRGTEAFF
TGTGCCAGCAGCTTAGAACAGGGAAGAGGCACTGAAGCTTTCTTT
>TRBV5-1|-|-|TRBJ2-1
CASSLDINQGNNEQFF
TGCGCCAGCAGCTTGGATATAAATCAGGGAAACAATGAGCAGTTCTTC
>TRBV7-8|-|-|TRBJ2-7
CASSTRTDLPYEQYF
TGTGCCAGCAGCACCCGGACTGACCTTCCCTACGAGCAGTACTTC
>TRBV29-1|TRBD2|-|TRBJ2-3
CSVTPGLASQDTQYF
TGCAGCGTTACACCGGGACTAGCATCCCAAGATACGCAGTATTTT
>TRBV18|TRBD2|-|TRBJ2-7
CASSRTSGDTYEQYF
TGTGCCAGCTCAAGAACTAGCGGGGATACCTACGAGCAGTACTTC
>TRBV6-1|TRBD1|few|TRBJ2-2
CASREHPGQGRNTGELFF
TGTGCCAGCAGGGAACACCCGGGACAGGGGCGGAACACCGGGGAGCTGTTTTTT
>TRBV6-6|-|-|TRBJ2-7
CASSSTGETYEQYF
TGTGCCAGCAGTTCGACGGGGGAAACCTACGAGCAGTACTTC
>TRBV2|TRBD2|-|TRBJ2-7
CASKLTGTSVYEQYF
TGTGCCAGCAAGTTAACAGGGACTAGCGTCTACGAGCAGTACTTC
>TRBV4-2|TRBD1|few|TRBJ2-3
CASSRPQGETLTDTQYF
TGTGCCAGCAGCCGCCCCCAGGGGGAGACTCTCACAGATACGCAGTATTTT
>TRBV14|-|-|TRBJ1-5
CASSQEANQPQHF
TGTGCCAGCAGCCAAGAGGCAAATCAGCCCCAGCATTTT
>TRBV19|-|-|TRBJ2-1
CASSTGYNEQFF
TGTGCCAGTAGTACCGGCTACAATGAGCAGTTCTTC
>TRBV5-1|TRBD1|-|TRBJ2-7
CASSLGTGLDEQYF
TGCGCCAGCAGCCTGGGGACAGGGCTTGACGAGCAGTACTTC
>TRBV7-2|TRBD2|-|TRBJ2-3
CASSQQLAGGTDTQYF
TGTGCCAGCAGCCAACAACTAGCGGGGGGCACAGATACGCAGTATTTT
>TRBV4-3|TRBD2|-|TRBJ2-7
CASSLQREGPYEQYF
TGCGCCAGCAGCCTCCAGCGGGAGGGCCCCTACGAGCAGTACTTC
>TRBV10-3|-|-|TRBJ2-3
CAISEEGSGWDTDTQYF
TGTGCCATCAGTGAGGAAGGGTCAGGGTGGGACACAGATACGCAGTATTTT
>TRBV12-5|TRBD2|-|TRBJ2-5
CASGLGLAGGEETQYF
TGTGCTAGTGGTTTGGGCCTAGCGGGAGGGGAAGAGACCCAGTACTTC
>TRBV5-8|-|-|TRBJ1-1
CASSLAFGAFF
TGTGCCAGCAGCTTGGCCTTCGGAGCTTTCTTT
>TRBV7-3|TRBD2|-|TRBJ2-1
CASSLIGRADEQFF
TGTGCCAGCAGCTTAATCGGGAGGGCCGATGAGCAGTTCTTC
>TRBV27|TRBD2|-|TRBJ2-1
CASSLQAGGNGEQFF
TGTGCCAGCAGTTTACAAGCGGGGGGGAACGGTGAGCAGTTCTTC
>TRBV10-2|TRBD2|few|TRBJ2-7
CASSEPGGWYEQYF
TGCGCCAGCAGTGAGCCGGGGGGTTGGTACGAGCAGTACTTC
>TRBV18|-|-|TRBJ1-3
CASNEAGNTIYF
TGTGCCAGCAACGAAGCAGGAAACACCATATATTTT
>TRBV7-9|-|-|TRBJ2-5
CASSSQETQYF
TGTGCCAGCAGCTCTCAAGAGACCCAGTACTTC
>TRBV5-1|-|-|TRBJ1-5
CASSAVPGDQPQHF
TGCGCCAGCAGCGCCGTCCCCGGGGATCAGCCCCAGCATTTT
>TRBV6-5|-|few|TRBJ1-1
CASREGATEAFF
TGTGCCAGCAGGGAGGGAGCCACTGAAGCTTTCTTT
>TRBV5-4|-|-|TRBJ2-1
CASSSTGNEQFF
TGTGCCAGCAGCTCCACAGGGAACGAGCAGTTCTTC
>TRBV5-1|TRBD2|-|TRBJ2-6
CASSLGTSGYTKPSSGANVLTF
TGCGCCAGCAGCTTGGGGACTAGCGGATACACTAAACCCAGCTCTGGGGCCAACGTCCTGACTTTC
>TRBV7-2|TRBD1|-|TRBJ2-7
CASSPGQGAYEQYF
TGTGCCAGCAGCCCAGGACAGGGGGCCTACGAGCAGTACTTC
>TRBV7-2|TRBD2|-|TRBJ2-1
CASSLAVGGSSYNEQFF
TGTGCCAGCAGCTTAGCTGTAGGCGGGAGCTCCTACAATGAGCAGTTCTTC
>TRBV27|-|-|TRBJ2-3
CASSLIRTGRADTQYF
TGTGCCAGCAGTTTAATCAGGACAGGGAGGGCAGATACGCAGTATTTT
>TRBV5-4|TRBD2|-|TRBJ2-5
CASSYPGLAGRETQYF
TGTGCCAGCAGCTACCCGGGACTAGCCGGCCGAGAGACCCAGTACTTC
>TRBV9|TRBD1|once|TRBJ1-3
CASSVASGTGAGNTIYF
TGTGCCAGCAGCGTAGCTTCCGGGACAGGGGCTGGAAACACCATATATTTT
>TRBV29-1|-|-|TRBJ1-4
CSVRVGREKLFF
TGCAGCGTCCGGGTGGGGCGCGAAAAACTGTTTTTT
>TRBV18|TRBD2|-|TRBJ2-7
CASSPGLVSYEQYF
TGTGCCAGCTCACCGGGACTAGTCTCCTACGAGCAGTACTTC
>TRBV2|-|-|TRBJ2-5
CASSALQETQYF
TGTGCCAGCAGTGCACTTCAAGAGACCCAGTACTTC